The 18 T cell receptor beta chains below come from one sample, sequenced in a study of T cells after yellow fever vaccination. TCRdb re-called the 5' RACE reads with MiXCR, one entry per CDR3 protein. The repertoire has under 200,000 distinct CDR3 sequences, under 7.5% of them found once; the top ten carry 2.5%. Sample: CD4+ T cells sorted from PBMCs, taken 5 days after the first yellow fever vaccination. The receptors were sampled from a man in his late teens or twenties who received the YFV17D yellow fever vaccine.

This clonotype came up many times. CDR3 sequence: CASALGGGTDTQYF. The CDR3 region has the DNA TGTGCCAGCGCTCTCGGGGGGGGGACAGATACGCAGTATTTT. The genes are TRBV12-3 or TRBV12-4 and TRBJ2-3; 8 positions agree with TRBD2. The CDR3 consists of 14 residues. V lost 8 bases to trimming and J lost 3 bases; unmatched junction nucleotides: 7.

The sample holds many counts of this clonotype. V usage is TRBV5-6 and J usage is TRBJ2-3; either TRBD1 or TRBD2 may fit D (5 bases each). The CDR3 extends over 14 amino acids. Between the trimmed V and J ends, which lost 10 bases and 3 bases, there was a span of 18 bases. Germline V gene lookup returns CDR1 SGHDT and CDR2 YYEEEE. The CDR3, as DNA: TGTGCCTCTTCGCCGGGGCCCAGGACAGATACGCAGTATTTT. This sequence encodes CASSPGPRTDTQYF.

The genes are TRBV11-3 and TRBJ2-1, with 12 bases that match TRBD2. Germline lookup yields CDR1 SGHNT and CDR2 YENEEA. The CDR3 loop spans 14 amino acids. J was trimmed by 15 bases and V by 2 bases; bases with no gene match: 8. CDR3 region: CASSLRASGGARFF. CDR3 nucleotides: TGTGCCAGCAGCTTAAGGGCTAGCGGGGGGGCTCGGTTCTTC.

In its sample, this clonotype was seen many times. The gene calls are TRBV4-3 and TRBJ2-7; TRBD2 might be the D (5 bases). Germline loops: CDR1 LGHNA, CDR2 YSLEER. This CDR3 spans 13 amino acids. Trimming cost V 4 bases and J 6 bases, with 13 bases left between them. CDR3 DNA sequence: TGCGCCAGCAGCCCACCATGGAGGCCCGAGCAGTACGTC. It translates to CASSPPWRPEQYV.

The J gene is TRBJ2-1, the V gene TRBV6-2 or TRBV6-3, with D unclear. The CDR3 spans 12 residues. Germline V CDR1 and CDR2: MNHEY, SVGEGT. Trimming stripped 5 bases from V and 15 bases from J, with 17 bases between. DNA of the CDR3: TGTGCCAGCAGTCACGGACCCGGATACCGGTTCTTC. This translates into CASSHGPGYRFF.

The chain carries TRBV20-1 and TRBJ1-2; D unclear. V was cut by 4 bases and J by 5 bases, with 8 bases left in between. CDR1 DFQATT and CDR2 SNEGSKA come from the germline V gene (reference sequence). The CDR3 runs 11 residues. The CDR3 DNA follows: TGCAGTGCTATGGGAGGGTATGGCTACACCTTC. Translating gives CSAMGGYGYTF.

This clonotype showed up many times. This rearrangement joins TRBV28 to TRBJ1-2; tentative D call: TRBD1 (5 bases). Trimming took off 5 bases at V and 9 bases at J, with 19 bases between the two ends. From germline, CDR1 is MDHEN and CDR2 SYDVKM. CDR3 length equals 14 residues. The CDR3: CASSPGSGTGRYTF. CDR3 coding DNA: TGTGCCAGCAGTCCTGGAAGTGGGACTGGTCGCTACACCTTC.

The CDR3 here is CASSLRQGGLVWNQPQHF. CDR3 bases: TGTGCCAGCAGCTTACGACAGGGCGGATTAGTTTGGAATCAGCCCCAGCATTTT. This sequence joins TRBV5-6 and TRBJ1-5, with TRBD1 matching 7 bases. Germline V gene data show CDR1 as SGHDT and CDR2 as YYEEEE. The CDR3 runs to 18 residues. The ends lost 2 bases at V and 4 bases at J; junction bases unmatched: 15.

As for this clonotype: A much larger clone is a single base away; this may be a read error. V and J are TRBV5-8 and TRBJ2-5; no clear D gene. CDR1 is SGHTS and CDR2 is YDEGEE in the germline V gene. Trimming took 3 bases from V and 4 from J, leaving 13 bases between them. The length of the CDR3 is 14 residues. CDR3 nucleotides: TGTGCCAGCAGCTCCGGACCCTTCCGAGAGACCCAGTACTTC. It codes for CASSSGPFRETQYF. Combining the CDR3 with reference TRBV5-8 and TRBJ2-5 gives the whole variable domain EAGVTQSPTHLIKTRGQQATLRCSPISGHTSVYWYQQALGLGLQFLLWYDEGEERNRGNFPPRFSGRQFPNYSSELNVNALELEDSALYLCASSSGPFRETQYFGPGTRLLVL.

Many counts were recorded for this clonotype. The chain couples TRBV18 to TRBJ2-3; TRBD2 aligns across 7 bases. CDR3 length: 15 amino acids. Germline V gene sequence: CDR1 KGHSH, CDR2 LQKENI. Trimming at V came to 0 bases and at J to 3 bases, leaving 3 bases not matched to a gene. The CDR3 DNA is TGTGCCAGCTCACCACCGCACGGGAGGACAGATACGCAGTATTTT. Translation gives CASSPPHGRTDTQYF.

This clonotype was recorded once. At one boundary the junction diverges from the germline segment, which might be a read error. The V and J genes are TRBV5-6 and TRBJ2-7; the D gene is possibly TRBD2 (6 bases). This CDR3 is 15 amino acids long. The germline V gene has CDR1 SGHDT and CDR2 YYEEEE. The CDR3 DNA sequence: TGTGCCAGCAGCAATAACCGGGGGTTGTCCTACGAGCAGCACTTC. It codes for CASSNNRGLSYEQHF.

To note about this clonotype: A read error may be the cause here, since a much bigger clone is one base away. The CDR3: CACSQGPVDEAFF. In nucleotides, the CDR3 is TGTGCCTGCAGCCAAGGGCCAGTGGATGAAGCTTTCTTT. The chain joins TRBV3-1 to TRBJ1-1, with unresolved D. Germline-derived CDR1 and CDR2 are LGHDT and YNNKEL (reference sequence). The CDR3 extends over 13 amino acids.

The gene calls are TRBV4-1 and TRBJ1-4, with D perhaps matching TRBD1 (6 bases). V was trimmed by 6 bases and J by 8 bases, leaving 16 bases between them. The CDR3 covers 14 residues. Germline CDR1 MGHRA, CDR2 YSYEKL. CDR3 protein: CASRPTGRKEKLFF. The DNA for the CDR3 is TGCGCCAGCAGACCGACAGGACGAAAGGAAAAACTGTTTTTT.

This clonotype was observed at least ten times. CDR3 residues: CSAQSGNTEAFF. The CDR3 nucleotides are TGCAGTGCTCAAAGTGGGAACACTGAAGCTTTCTTT. The chain recombines TRBV20-1 with TRBJ1-1; D unresolved. This CDR3 has 12 residues. V shed 5 bases and J shed 1 base, with 8 bases lying between them. CDR1 is DFQATT, CDR2 SNEGSKA, per germline (reference sequence).

This clonotype was counted many times. The rearrangement links TRBV7-3 to TRBJ1-2; a weak D match, TRBD1 (5 bases). V was shortened by 4 bases and J by 1 base, with 16 bases between the two germline ends. Germline CDR1 and CDR2: SGHTA and FQGTGA. The CDR3 contains 16 residues. The DNA of the CDR3 is TGTGCCAGCAGCTCGGGACGGGGGGGAATTAACTATGGCTACACCTTC. Its protein product is CASSSGRGGINYGYTF.

This clonotype was observed at least ten times. The rearrangement uses TRBV7-2 and TRBJ1-5, with a weak D call TRBD1 (6 bases). CDR3 size: 15 residues. From germline, CDR1 is SGHTA and CDR2 FQGNSA. V lost 1 base to trimming and J lost 7 bases, with 14 bases between them. In DNA form, the CDR3 reads TGTGCCAGCAGCTTAGAGCGGGGGCAGGGACAGCCCCAGCATTTT. Its protein product is CASSLERGQGQPQHF. The full variable domain, rest sourced from reference TRBV7-2 and TRBJ1-5, is GAGVSQSPSNKVTEKGKDVELRCDPISGHTALYWYRQSLGQGLEFLIYFQGNSAPDKSGLPSDRFSAERTGGSVSTLTIQRTQQEDSAVYLCASSLERGQGQPQHFGDGTRLSIL.

Many counts were recorded for this clonotype. The gene calls are TRBV7-9 and TRBJ1-6; no definite D call. The CDR3 consists of 12 residues. Germline CDR1 reads SEHNR; CDR2 reads FQNEAQ (reference sequence). With 5 bases removed from V and 12 bases from J, the gap between germline ends came to 11 bases. CDR3 in amino acids: CASSLDTLPLHF. In DNA form, the CDR3 reads TGTGCCAGCAGCCTTGACACCTTACCCCTCCACTTT.

The chain joins TRBV23-1 to TRBJ2-3; either TRBD1 or TRBD2 may fit D (5 bases each). TRBV23-1 is sorted into the ORF group, with uncertain function. The CDR3 runs 17 residues. The germline V and J ends were trimmed by 0 bases and 1 base, with 14 bases remaining between them. The chain's CDR3 is CASSQSCWGKGTDTQYF. The CDR3 bases are TGCGCCAGCAGTCAATCGTGTTGGGGGAAAGGCACAGATACGCAGTATTTT.